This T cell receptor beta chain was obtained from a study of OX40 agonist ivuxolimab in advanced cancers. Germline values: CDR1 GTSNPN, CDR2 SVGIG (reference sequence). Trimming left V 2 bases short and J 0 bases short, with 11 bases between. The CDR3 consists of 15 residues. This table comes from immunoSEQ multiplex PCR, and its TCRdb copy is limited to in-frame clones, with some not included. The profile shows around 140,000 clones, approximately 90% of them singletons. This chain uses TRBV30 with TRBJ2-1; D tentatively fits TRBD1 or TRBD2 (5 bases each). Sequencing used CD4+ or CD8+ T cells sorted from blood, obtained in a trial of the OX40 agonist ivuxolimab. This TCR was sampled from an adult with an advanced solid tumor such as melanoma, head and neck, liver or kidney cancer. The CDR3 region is CAWSRDLSSYNEQFF. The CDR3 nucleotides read TGTGCCTGGAGTCGGGACCTTAGCTCCTACAATGAGCAGTTCTTC.